These T cell receptor beta chains were read from a single sample in a study of identical twins. TCRdb fed the 5' RACE reads into MiXCR, producing one record per CDR3 protein. The repertoire holds fewer than 800,000 distinct CDR3 sequences, less than 9% seen once, with 1.6% in the top ten. These data were also filed under a second study, of yellow fever vaccine responses in identical twins.

The sequenced material came from PBMCs. Receptor source: a woman aged 18-29 years in good health. The CDR3 runs from the conserved cysteine through the conserved F or W. The D gene is left open where the match is weak. Clone size is given for some rows only: seen once, a few or many times, or a class if the clone is expanded.

len: 17; d_gene: .; j_gene: TRBJ2-3; v_gene: TRBV14; abundance: .; CDR3nt: TGTGCCAGCAGCCAAGAGCCGGGCATCCGCCTGGGGGATACGCAGTATTTT; CDR3aa: CASSQEPGIRLGDTQYF
len: 14; d_gene: .; j_gene: TRBJ2-2; v_gene: TRBV2; abundance: many; CDR3nt: TGTGCCAGCAGTGAAGGGAGCCCAACCGGGGAGCTGTTTTTT; CDR3aa: CASSEGSPTGELFF
len: 15; d_gene: TRBD2; j_gene: TRBJ2-3; v_gene: TRBV3-1; abundance: .; CDR3nt: TGTGCCAGCAGCCAATCCCTAGCGGGAGATCAGACGCAGTATTTT; CDR3aa: CASSQSLAGDQTQYF
len: 16; d_gene: .; j_gene: TRBJ2-5; v_gene: TRBV28; abundance: few; CDR3nt: TGTGCCAGCAGTGACCCCCGGGGCCCGGAGGGGGAGACCCAGTACTTC; CDR3aa: CASSDPRGPEGETQYF
len: 16; d_gene: .; j_gene: TRBJ2-3; v_gene: TRBV2; abundance: many; CDR3nt: TGTGCCAGCATGTTTGGTTTAGCGGAGGGGCGGAATACGCAGTATTTT; CDR3aa: CASMFGLAEGRNTQYF
len: 13; d_gene: .; j_gene: TRBJ1-1; v_gene: TRBV14; abundance: few; CDR3nt: TGTGCCAGCAGTCTGACACTGACCACTGAAGCTTTCTTT; CDR3aa: CASSLTLTTEAFF
len: 15; d_gene: TRBD2; j_gene: TRBJ2-1; v_gene: TRBV11-2; abundance: many; CDR3nt: TGTGCCAGCAGCTTAAGTTCTAGCGGGGGGGCTTATCAGTTCTTC; CDR3aa: CASSLSSSGGAYQFF
len: 17; d_gene: .; j_gene: TRBJ1-1; v_gene: TRBV5-6; abundance: few; CDR3nt: TGTGCCAGCAGCCTGTACGGGGTCGCGAGCCGGGCCACTGAAGCTTTCTTT; CDR3aa: CASSLYGVASRATEAFF
len: 15; d_gene: TRBD1; j_gene: TRBJ1-4; v_gene: TRBV12-3/TRBV12-4; abundance: many; CDR3nt: TGTGCCAGCAGGCCGGGACAGGGAATGAGCCGAAAACTGTTTTTT; CDR3aa: CASRPGQGMSRKLFF
len: 12; d_gene: .; j_gene: TRBJ2-5; v_gene: TRBV29-1; abundance: many; CDR3nt: TGCAGCGGATGGGGGGAGCGGGAGACCCAGTACTTC; CDR3aa: CSGWGERETQYF
len: 16; d_gene: TRBD2; j_gene: TRBJ2-5; v_gene: TRBV28; abundance: few; CDR3nt: TGTGCCAGCAGTTTAAATAGCGGGGGGCCCCAAGAGACCCAGTACTTC; CDR3aa: CASSLNSGGPQETQYF
len: 15; d_gene: .; j_gene: TRBJ2-3; v_gene: TRBV12-3/TRBV12-4; abundance: few; CDR3nt: TGTGCCAGCAGCCGGGACACCCGTATAGGGGATACGCAGTATTTT; CDR3aa: CASSRDTRIGDTQYF
len: 16; d_gene: .; j_gene: TRBJ2-3; v_gene: TRBV12-3/TRBV12-4; abundance: few; CDR3nt: TGTGCCAGCAGTCCCATAGGCCGGGACTTTACAGATACGCAGTATTTT; CDR3aa: CASSPIGRDFTDTQYF
len: 17; d_gene: TRBD1; j_gene: TRBJ2-6; v_gene: TRBV29-1; abundance: .; CDR3nt: TGCAGCGTTGCGTGGGGACAGGGGGCGGCTGGGGCCAACGTCCTGACTTTC; CDR3aa: CSVAWGQGAAGANVLTF
len: 15; d_gene: TRBD2; j_gene: TRBJ2-1; v_gene: TRBV28; abundance: few; CDR3nt: TGTGCCAGCAGTCCCCCGGCGGGGGGGCTCAATGAGCAGTTCTTC; CDR3aa: CASSPPAGGLNEQFF
len: 15; d_gene: TRBD1; j_gene: TRBJ2-2; v_gene: TRBV7-9; abundance: .; CDR3nt: TGTGCCAGCAGCTTTTCAGGGGGCTACACCGGGGAGCTGTTTTTT; CDR3aa: CASSFSGGYTGELFF
len: 14; d_gene: .; j_gene: TRBJ2-1; v_gene: TRBV15; abundance: many; CDR3nt: TGTGCCACCAGCAGAGATCTAGCTAGCCGTGAGCAGTTCTTC; CDR3aa: CATSRDLASREQFF
len: 14; d_gene: TRBD2; j_gene: TRBJ2-3; v_gene: TRBV10-3; abundance: many; CDR3nt: TGTGCCATCGATAGCGGGGGTAGCACAGATACGCAGTATTTT; CDR3aa: CAIDSGGSTDTQYF
len: 13; d_gene: TRBD1; j_gene: TRBJ2-5; v_gene: TRBV6-1; abundance: .; CDR3nt: TGTGCCAGCGGTCGGGACAGGACAGAGACCCAGTACTTC; CDR3aa: CASGRDRTETQYF
len: 15; d_gene: .; j_gene: TRBJ1-5; v_gene: TRBV7-2; abundance: many; CDR3nt: TGTGCCAGCAGCCTCGAGGGCGGTCGGAATCAGCCCCAGCATTTT; CDR3aa: CASSLEGGRNQPQHF
len: 16; d_gene: TRBD2; j_gene: TRBJ2-3; v_gene: TRBV5-5; abundance: few; CDR3nt: TGTGCCAGCAGACATCCACTAGCGGGGGGCATGGATACGCAGTATTTT; CDR3aa: CASRHPLAGGMDTQYF
len: 16; d_gene: .; j_gene: TRBJ2-3; v_gene: TRBV24-1; abundance: few; CDR3nt: TGTGCCACCAGTGATTCTGTCAGGTGGGGCACAGATACGCAGTATTTT; CDR3aa: CATSDSVRWGTDTQYF
len: 15; d_gene: TRBD2; j_gene: TRBJ2-3; v_gene: TRBV5-5; abundance: many; CDR3nt: TGTGCCAGCAGCTTGGTGGGGGGGACCACAGATACGCAGTATTTT; CDR3aa: CASSLVGGTTDTQYF
len: 18; d_gene: TRBD2; j_gene: TRBJ2-3; v_gene: TRBV5-1; abundance: .; CDR3nt: TGCGCCAGCAGCTTAAGGACTAGCGGGGTTTATACCACAGATACGCAGTATTTT; CDR3aa: CASSLRTSGVYTTDTQYF
len: 14; d_gene: TRBD2; j_gene: TRBJ2-7; v_gene: TRBV5-1; abundance: .; CDR3nt: TGCGCCAGCAGCTTGACTAGCGGGAGACACGAGCAGTACTTC; CDR3aa: CASSLTSGRHEQYF
len: 17; d_gene: .; j_gene: TRBJ2-2; v_gene: TRBV21-1; abundance: many; CDR3nt: TGTGCCAGCAGCAAAGCGGCAGGGAAGGGGGAAACCGGGGAGCTGTTTTTT; CDR3aa: CASSKAAGKGETGELFF
len: 15; d_gene: .; j_gene: TRBJ2-2; v_gene: TRBV10-3; abundance: .; CDR3nt: TGTGCCATCAGTGAGTCGTACAGGGAGACCGGGGAGCTGTTTTTT; CDR3aa: CAISESYRETGELFF
len: 12; d_gene: .; j_gene: TRBJ1-2; v_gene: TRBV20-1; abundance: many; CDR3nt: TGCAGTGCTAGAATGGGGGGCGTAAGCTACACCTTC; CDR3aa: CSARMGGVSYTF
len: 13; d_gene: .; j_gene: TRBJ1-5; v_gene: TRBV5-1; abundance: many; CDR3nt: TGCGCCAGCAGCTATACCGGGGGTCAGCCCCAGCATTTT; CDR3aa: CASSYTGGQPQHF
len: 13; d_gene: .; j_gene: TRBJ1-1; v_gene: TRBV20-1; abundance: .; CDR3nt: TGCAGTGCTAGTCGCCAAGAGAACACTGAAGCTTTCTTT; CDR3aa: CSASRQENTEAFF
len: 15; d_gene: .; j_gene: TRBJ2-3; v_gene: TRBV7-9; abundance: many; CDR3nt: TGTGCCAGCAGCTTAGGCCCCGGGGGTGCAGATACGCAGTATTTT; CDR3aa: CASSLGPGGADTQYF
len: 16; d_gene: TRBD2; j_gene: TRBJ2-1; v_gene: TRBV12-3/TRBV12-4; abundance: many; CDR3nt: TGTGCCAGCAGTCAGCCGGGACTAGCGGGAGCGGCTGAGCAGTTCTTC; CDR3aa: CASSQPGLAGAAEQFF
len: 15; d_gene: .; j_gene: TRBJ2-5; v_gene: TRBV25-1; abundance: .; CDR3nt: TGTGCCAGCAGTGACCGCGACCGAGAAAAAGGGACCCAGTACTTC; CDR3aa: CASSDRDREKGTQYF
len: 13; d_gene: TRBD2; j_gene: TRBJ2-7; v_gene: TRBV20-1; abundance: few; CDR3nt: TGCACCGCTCGGCCCCGGGGGGGCTACGAGCAGTACTTC; CDR3aa: CTARPRGGYEQYF
len: 15; d_gene: .; j_gene: TRBJ1-1; v_gene: TRBV9; abundance: many; CDR3nt: TGTGCCAGCAGCGTAATGCCCGGGCCGAACACTGAAGCTTTCTTT; CDR3aa: CASSVMPGPNTEAFF
len: 13; d_gene: .; j_gene: TRBJ1-1; v_gene: TRBV18; abundance: .; CDR3nt: TGTGCCAGCTCACCACCGGCGAGGGCCGAAGCTTTCTTT; CDR3aa: CASSPPARAEAFF
len: 15; d_gene: .; j_gene: TRBJ2-1; v_gene: TRBV11-3; abundance: many; CDR3nt: TGTGCCAGCAGCTTATACGCGGGGTCCTACAATGAGCAGTTCTTC; CDR3aa: CASSLYAGSYNEQFF
len: 16; d_gene: TRBD1; j_gene: TRBJ1-1; v_gene: TRBV16; abundance: few; CDR3nt: TGTGCCAGCAGTCCGACAGGGGTCCCCTTTAGGACTGAAGCTTTCTTT; CDR3aa: CASSPTGVPFRTEAFF
len: 16; d_gene: TRBD1; j_gene: TRBJ1-1; v_gene: TRBV28; abundance: many; CDR3nt: TGTGCCAGCAGTGTCTCAGGGGGCATCGTGAACACTGAAGCTTTCTTT; CDR3aa: CASSVSGGIVNTEAFF
len: 15; d_gene: TRBD2; j_gene: TRBJ2-3; v_gene: TRBV6-1; abundance: many; CDR3nt: TGTGCCAGCAGCCTAGATGGGAGGGAAACAGATACGCAGTATTTT; CDR3aa: CASSLDGRETDTQYF
len: 14; d_gene: .; j_gene: TRBJ1-1; v_gene: TRBV4-1; abundance: many; CDR3nt: TGCGCCAGCAGCCAAGATGGCCTTGCAGGCGAAGCTTTCTTT; CDR3aa: CASSQDGLAGEAFF
len: 14; d_gene: .; j_gene: TRBJ2-5; v_gene: TRBV20-1; abundance: few; CDR3nt: TGCAGTGCTAGGACCAGCACTCTACAAGAGACCCAGTACTTC; CDR3aa: CSARTSTLQETQYF
len: 16; d_gene: TRBD1; j_gene: TRBJ2-1; v_gene: TRBV5-1; abundance: many; CDR3nt: TGTGCCAGCAGCTTAGTAGGGGGCGTGAGTTACAATGAGCAGTTCTTC; CDR3aa: CASSLVGGVSYNEQFF
len: 15; d_gene: .; j_gene: TRBJ2-5; v_gene: TRBV21-1; abundance: .; CDR3nt: TGTGCCAGCAGCAAGGAGCGGGAGACACAAGAGACCCAGTACTTC; CDR3aa: CASSKERETQETQYF
len: 13; d_gene: .; j_gene: TRBJ2-5; v_gene: TRBV7-2; abundance: .; CDR3nt: TGTGCCAGCAGCGGAGGGGGAGATGAGACCCAGTACTTC; CDR3aa: CASSGGGDETQYF
len: 14; d_gene: .; j_gene: TRBJ2-7; v_gene: TRBV29-1; abundance: few; CDR3nt: TGCAGCGGGGGGGACGGGCCAGGACCTTACGAGCAGTACTTC; CDR3aa: CSGGDGPGPYEQYF
len: 15; d_gene: .; j_gene: TRBJ1-2; v_gene: TRBV9; abundance: few; CDR3nt: TGTGCCAGCAGCGTAGCGACGGATGTAGGATATGGCTACACCTTC; CDR3aa: CASSVATDVGYGYTF
len: 15; d_gene: TRBD2; j_gene: TRBJ2-1; v_gene: TRBV12-3/TRBV12-4; abundance: .; CDR3nt: TGTGCCAGCAGTAACCTAGCGGGAGGTTTAGATGAGCAGTTCTTC; CDR3aa: CASSNLAGGLDEQFF
len: 11; d_gene: .; j_gene: TRBJ1-1; v_gene: TRBV12-3/TRBV12-4; abundance: many; CDR3nt: TGTGCCAGCAGCCAGACGGTAGAAGCTTTCTTT; CDR3aa: CASSQTVEAFF
len: 14; d_gene: TRBD1; j_gene: TRBJ2-1; v_gene: TRBV29-1; abundance: many; CDR3nt: TGCAGCGCAGGACAGGGCCTAACCAACAATGAGCAGTTCTTC; CDR3aa: CSAGQGLTNNEQFF
len: 16; d_gene: .; j_gene: TRBJ2-2; v_gene: TRBV14; abundance: many; CDR3nt: TGTGCCAGCAGCCAAGAACCAGACCCGAACACCGGGGAGCTGTTTTTT; CDR3aa: CASSQEPDPNTGELFF